This T cell receptor (beta chain) was sequenced for a study of cytomegalovirus exposure and HLA in healthy donors. Overall study findings and caveats: TCR beta V- and J-gene trimming, according to a later analysis, was linked to a missense DCLRE1C variant. Association with HLA alleles at 0.05 false discovery rate was found for 15,000 or so TCR beta sequences in a later analysis. Compared with the roughly 700-donor mean, an Asian-associated ancestry cluster reportedly had fewer N-insertions, according to a later analysis.

The PCR contained 60 Vbeta and 13 Jbeta primers. The protocol was immunoSEQ multiplex PCR, while the TCRdb copy is restricted to in-frame clones and leaves out a portion. The table has more than 150,000 clones, approximately 80% seen once. Comments on this clone: The antigen remains unidentified.

CDR1 and CDR2 (germline): LGHNA, YSLEER. The CDR3 spans 16 residues. Trimming pared 4 bases from V and 0 bases from J, leaving 14 bases between. Sequencing was performed on PBMCs. The sequence came from a woman aged 25 to 39 in good health and CMV-seronegative. The genes are TRBV4-3 and TRBJ2-3; perhaps TRBD2 as D (6 bases). For the CDR3, the DNA is TGCGCCAGCAGCCGATGGGAAGGGACTAGCACAGATACGCAGTATTTT. Translated: CASSRWEGTSTDTQYF.